This passage covers 26 T cell receptor beta chains from one sample sequenced in a study of shared clonotypes between healthy human individuals. Measured with immunoSEQ multiplex PCR; TCRdb has only the in-frame clones, and not every one. The sample yields over 2 million clones, 85% to 95% seen once. The specimen sequenced was naive CD4+ T cells sorted from blood. This sample's subset: CD45RA+ positively selected. All receptors come from a young man in good health.

The gene calls are TRBV19 and TRBJ1-1; 11 bases align to TRBD1. V shed 2 bases and J 4 bases; nucleotides not matched to a gene: 12. CDR1 is LNHDA, CDR2 SQIVND, per germline (reference sequence). The CDR3 runs 18 residues. DNA of the CDR3: TGTGCCAGTAGTATACGGGGGACAGGGGGAAGGAGAGGCACTGAAGCTTTCTTT. Translated: CASSIRGTGGRRGTEAFF. The full variable domain, completed using reference TRBV19 and TRBJ1-1, is DGGITQSPKYLFRKEGQNVTLSCEQNLNHDAMYWYRQDPGQGLRLIYYSQIVNDFQKGDIAEGYSVSREKKESFPLTVTSAQKNPTAFYLCASSIRGTGGRRGTEAFFGQGTRLTVV.

CDR3 in DNA: TGTGCCATCAGTACCGGGACAGGGGTTAATGAAAAACTGTTTTTT. Its translation is CAISTGTGVNEKLFF. This chain joins TRBV10-3 and TRBJ1-4; TRBD1 matches at 10 bases. After removal of 5 bases from V and 4 bases from J, the junction contained 4 bases not matched to a gene. From germline, CDR1 is ENHRY and CDR2 SYGVKD. The CDR3 has 15 residues.

The chain uses TRBV18 and TRBJ1-1; D perhaps matches TRBD1 (5 bases). Germline values: CDR1 KGHSH, CDR2 LQKENI. V was pared by 6 bases and J by 1 base, with 18 bases between. This CDR3 is built from 16 residues. The CDR3: CASSPVGGAKNTEAFF. DNA for the CDR3: TGTGCCAGCTCTCCCGTGGGAGGGGCCAAGAACACTGAAGCTTTCTTT.

The chain has TRBV29-1 and TRBJ1-1; tentatively, D is TRBD1 (6 bases). In germline, CDR1 is SQVTM, CDR2 ANQGSEA. Trimming cost V 6 bases and J 4 bases, with 15 bases left between them. This CDR3 region has 13 residues. The CDR3 reads CSVGGGFGTEAFF. The CDR3 bases are TGCAGCGTAGGAGGGGGATTCGGCACTGAAGCTTTCTTT.

The chain links TRBV11-1 to TRBJ2-5; D is perhaps TRBD2 (5 bases). Germline CDR1 and CDR2: SGHAT and FQDESV (reference sequence). V lost 8 bases and J lost 1, with 17 bases in between. The CDR3 is 15 residues long. The CDR3 is CASPPTGKFQETQYF. The CDR3 DNA follows: TGTGCCAGCCCCCCAACGGGGAAATTCCAAGAGACCCAGTACTTC.

The rearrangement uses TRBV5-4 and TRBJ2-7; D may be TRBD2 (5 bases). CDR1 SGHNT and CDR2 YYREEE come from the germline V gene (reference sequence). The CDR3 runs to 13 residues. Trimming pared 0 bases from V and 6 bases from J, leaving 10 bases between. The CDR3 coding sequence is TGTGCCAGCAGCTTGGATCCGGCGGGCGAGCAGTACTTC. It codes for CASSLDPAGEQYF. Full variable domain (missing parts from reference TRBV5-4 and TRBJ2-7): ETGVTQSPTHLIKTRGQQVTLRCSSQSGHNTVSWYQQALGQGPQFIFQYYREEENGRGNFPPRFSGLQFPNYSSELNVNALELDDSALYLCASSLDPAGEQYFGPGTRLTVT.

This clone appeared a single time. This sequence joins TRBV4-1 and TRBJ1-6; perhaps TRBD1 as D (5 bases). The CDR3 spans 18 residues. Germline V gene lookup returns CDR1 MGHRA and CDR2 YSYEKL. Trimming removed 0 bases from V and 2 bases from J, with 14 bases in between. The CDR3 nucleotides read TGCGCCAGCAGCCAAGATTGGGGCAGTCTTCCCTATAATTCACCCCTCCACTTT. This encodes CASSQDWGSLPYNSPLHF.

V gene TRBV30 combines with J gene TRBJ2-3, with D hard to call. From germline, CDR1 is GTSNPN and CDR2 SVGIG (reference sequence). The CDR3 is 13 amino acids. The chain's CDR3 is CALRQASTDTQYF. The CDR3 DNA is TGTGCGTTACGGCAAGCTAGCACAGATACGCAGTATTTT.

V gene TRBV6-5 combines with J gene TRBJ1-2, with TRBD1 matching over 7 bases. V shed 4 bases and J 8 bases; nucleotides not matched to a gene: 10. This CDR3 contains 14 residues. Germline values: CDR1 MNHEY, CDR2 SVGAGI. The CDR3 DNA is TGTGCCAGCAGTTCCACTGACAGGGTTAAGGGCTACACCTTC. Translated, it gives CASSSTDRVKGYTF.

This chain uses TRBV19 with TRBJ1-2, with 7 nucleotides matching TRBD1. V gave up 5 bases and J gave up 4 bases; unmatched junction bases: 4. CDR1 is LNHDA and CDR2 is SQIVND in the germline V gene (reference sequence). The CDR3 is 13 amino acids. The CDR3 reads CASSGDSVYGYTF. CDR3 sequence (DNA): TGTGCCAGTAGTGGGGACAGCGTCTATGGCTACACCTTC.

This clone showed up just once. V and J are TRBV4-1 and TRBJ2-2; TRBD2 matches 8 bases. V dropped 2 bases and J dropped 4; count of bases not matched to a gene: 3. The length of the CDR3 is 15 residues. Germline CDR1 and CDR2: MGHRA and YSYEKL. The CDR3 reads CASSQPGGRTGELFF. CDR3 DNA: TGCGCCAGCAGCCAACCGGGAGGGCGCACCGGGGAGCTGTTTTTT.

The rearrangement links TRBV4-1 to TRBJ2-7; TRBD1 aligns across 9 bases. The CDR3 runs to 14 residues. The junction had 8 bases not matched to a gene; V was cut back by 4 bases and J by 7 bases. Germline CDR1 and CDR2: MGHRA and YSYEKL. The CDR3 nucleotides read TGCGCCAGCAGCCGAGGTGGGACAGGGAAGGAGCAGTACTTC. As protein: CASSRGGTGKEQYF.

This chain connects TRBV29-1 to TRBJ2-5; D might be TRBD2 (5 bases). The CDR3 length is 14 residues. Germline values: CDR1 SQVTM, CDR2 ANQGSEA. V was clipped by 7 bases and J by 3 bases, with 18 bases between them. CDR3 sequence reads: CSANTPGSEETQYF. The CDR3 region has the DNA TGCAGCGCCAATACACCGGGAAGTGAAGAGACCCAGTACTTC. Drawing the rest from reference TRBV29-1 and TRBJ2-5, the complete variable domain is SAVISQKPSRDICQRGTSLTIQCQVDSQVTMMFWYRQQPGQSLTLIATANQGSEATYESGFVIDKFPISRPNLTFSTLTVSNMSPEDSSIYLCSANTPGSEETQYFGPGTRLLVL.

As to this clone: A read error may explain this, as a much larger clone is one base away. Here the CDR3 DNA reads TGTGCCAGCAGGTCCCAGGGCTATGGCTACACCTTC. This sequence encodes CASRSQGYGYTF. V is TRBV27 and J is TRBJ1-2; possible D gene TRBD1, 5 bases. This CDR3 contains 12 residues. Looked up from germline, CDR1 is MNHEY and CDR2 is SMNVEV (reference sequence). With 6 bases removed from V and 4 bases from J, the gap between germline ends came to 9 bases.

The table lists this clone with a count of one. The rearrangement joins TRBV9 to TRBJ2-2; D is unresolved. In germline, CDR1 is SGDLS, CDR2 YYNGEE. This CDR3 region has 17 residues. V lost 2 bases to trimming and J lost 0 bases, with 14 bases between them. The CDR3 loop reads CASSVSISTSNTGELFF. The CDR3 nucleotides are TGTGCCAGCAGCGTGTCAATAAGCACTTCGAACACCGGGGAGCTGTTTTTT.

This chain links TRBV11-3 with TRBJ1-5; 8 bases line up with TRBD1. V was clipped by 5 bases and J by 1 base; unmatched bases: 4. The germline CDR1 and CDR2 sequences are SGHNT and YENEEA. The CDR3 has 15 amino acids. The CDR3 sequence is CASSPGQVSNQPQHF. CDR3 coding DNA: TGTGCCAGCAGCCCGGGACAGGTGAGCAATCAGCCCCAGCATTTT.

This sequence joins TRBV28 and TRBJ1-2; 10 bases map to TRBD1. After removal of 2 bases from V and 9 bases from J, the junction contained 9 bases not matched to a gene. In germline, CDR1 is MDHEN, CDR2 SYDVKM. The CDR3 extends over 15 amino acids. CDR3 nucleotide sequence: TGTGCCAGCAGTTTACGTTTAGGACAGGGGGGTAGCTACACCTTC. Translated: CASSLRLGQGGSYTF.

As to this clone: A clone one base away is much larger, so this may be a read error. At the DNA level, this CDR3 is encoded by other sequences in the same sample as well. The chain is built from TRBV6-5 and TRBJ1-1; D uncertain. The germline CDR1 and CDR2 sequences are MNHEY and SVGAGI. CDR3 length equals 13 residues. V lost 2 bases and J lost 1, with 5 bases in between. CDR3 coding DNA: TGTGCCAGCAGTTACGCCGGGAACACTGAAGCTTTCTTT. It encodes CASSYAGNTEAFF.

V gene TRBV20-1 combines with J gene TRBJ2-1; D unclear. The germline gives CDR1 DFQATT, CDR2 SNEGSKA (reference sequence). Trimming took 3 bases from V and 8 from J, leaving 8 bases between them. This CDR3 has 11 amino acids. The CDR3 nucleotides read TGCAGTGCTAGCCAGTTGGATGAGCAGTTCTTC. As protein: CSASQLDEQFF.

This rearrangement joins TRBV5-1 to TRBJ2-2, with 9 bases fitting TRBD1. V was clipped by 0 bases and J by 4 bases; unmatched bases: 10. The CDR3 consists of 18 residues. Germline V gene data show CDR1 as SGHRS and CDR2 as YFSETQ. The CDR3 loop reads CASSLAFGDRVSTGELFF. Written as DNA, the CDR3 is TGCGCCAGCAGCTTGGCCTTTGGGGACAGGGTCTCCACCGGGGAGCTGTTTTTT.

The chain links TRBV5-1 to TRBJ1-4; D gene uncertain. Germline CDR1 SGHRS, CDR2 YFSETQ. Deletions cut 2 bases from V and 0 bases from J, with 17 bases between. This CDR3 spans 18 amino acids. The CDR3 DNA is TGCGCCAGCAGCTTAAGCAGCTGGGAGATATCAACTAATGAAAAACTGTTTTTT. It specifies CASSLSSWEISTNEKLFF.

The V gene is TRBV18, the J gene TRBJ2-7, with D uncertain. The CDR3 extends over 15 amino acids. V lost 0 bases, J lost 4 bases, and 13 bases lay in between. Germline lookup yields CDR1 KGHSH and CDR2 LQKENI. In DNA form, the CDR3 reads TGTGCCAGCTCACCACCGGGTGTTCCACAGTACGAGCAGTACTTC. It translates to CASSPPGVPQYEQYF. Filled out from reference TRBV18 and TRBJ2-7, the complete variable domain reads NAGVMQNPRHLVRRRGQEARLRCSPMKGHSHVYWYRQLPEEGLKFMVYLQKENIIDESGMPKERFSAEFPKEGPSILRIQQVVRGDSAAYFCASSPPGVPQYEQYFGPGTRLTVT.

The chain couples TRBV9 to TRBJ2-2, with D unclear. This CDR3 comprises 16 residues. Germline V CDR1 and CDR2: SGDLS, YYNGEE. The V end was cut by 0 bases, the J end by 4 bases, with 13 bases between. DNA of the CDR3: TGTGCCAGCAGCGTAGAAGTCGGGCAGGCCACCGGGGAGCTGTTTTTT. This sequence encodes CASSVEVGQATGELFF. Variable domain in full (rest from reference TRBV9 and TRBJ2-2): DSGVTQTPKHLITATGQRVTLRCSPRSGDLSVYWYQQSLDQGLQFLIQYYNGEERAKGNILERFSAQQFPDLHSELNLSSLELGDSALYFCASSVEVGQATGELFFGEGSRLTVL.

This clone appeared once. The chain combines TRBV19 with TRBJ1-2, with D possibly being TRBD1 (6 bases). This CDR3 is 15 amino acids long. Germline V gene sequence: CDR1 LNHDA, CDR2 SQIVND (reference sequence). V gave up 4 bases and J gave up 0 bases, with 12 bases separating them. CDR3 region: CASSKRTEPNYGYTF. CDR3 nucleotides: TGTGCCAGTAGTAAGAGGACAGAGCCTAACTATGGCTACACCTTC.

The chain carries TRBV18 and TRBJ2-5; TRBD2 matches at 8 bases. The CDR3 has 16 amino acids. Germline CDR1 reads KGHSH; CDR2 reads LQKENI. The V and J ends lost 2 bases and 3 bases, in that order; junction bases with no gene match: 8. For the CDR3, the DNA is TGTGCCAGCTCACCATCCGGGGGGGCGCGGGAAGAGACCCAGTACTTC. Amino acids: CASSPSGGAREETQYF.

The rearrangement links TRBV7-2 to TRBJ2-1, with TRBD2 matching over 13 bases. The CDR3 spans 15 residues. In germline, CDR1 is SGHTA, CDR2 FQGNSA. V lost 3 bases, J lost 6 bases, and 2 bases stayed unmatched. In DNA form, the CDR3 reads TGTGCCAGCAGCTTGGGACTAGCGGGGATCAATGAGCAGTTCTTC. It yields the protein CASSLGLAGINEQFF.